The clone carrying this T cell receptor (beta chain) was seen many times. Its antigen is not identified. The entry originates in a study of blood T cells in healthy people across ages. The length of the CDR3 is 11 residues. The V gene's germline CDR1 is SQVTM and CDR2 ANQGSEA. V was cut by 5 bases and J by 3 bases, with 8 bases left in between. PCR was performed a second time for roughly 7 to 11 cycles using a sample-barcoded 5' primer and a J-beta primer mix. Every individual sample yielded 2.5 million or more paired-end reads (each containing CDR3). MiXCR, applied by TCRdb to the 5' RACE reads, yields one record per CDR3 protein. The sample has 250,000 to 300,000 distinct CDR3 sequences, 27% seen once; the top ten hold approximately 29%. Broader study findings: A strong correlation was seen between TCR beta diversity and naive T cell percentage. From one million sequenced T cells, diversity estimates were lower bounds. Reliance upon unsorted PBMCs precluded definitive naive versus antigen-experienced comparison.

The chain employs TRBV29-1 and TRBJ2-7; the D is unclear. The origin of this receptor is a woman between 65 and 79 years old in good health. The specimen sequenced was blood. CDR3 in amino acids: CSVRYSYEQYF. The CDR3, as DNA: TGCAGCGTTAGATACAGCTACGAGCAGTACTTC.